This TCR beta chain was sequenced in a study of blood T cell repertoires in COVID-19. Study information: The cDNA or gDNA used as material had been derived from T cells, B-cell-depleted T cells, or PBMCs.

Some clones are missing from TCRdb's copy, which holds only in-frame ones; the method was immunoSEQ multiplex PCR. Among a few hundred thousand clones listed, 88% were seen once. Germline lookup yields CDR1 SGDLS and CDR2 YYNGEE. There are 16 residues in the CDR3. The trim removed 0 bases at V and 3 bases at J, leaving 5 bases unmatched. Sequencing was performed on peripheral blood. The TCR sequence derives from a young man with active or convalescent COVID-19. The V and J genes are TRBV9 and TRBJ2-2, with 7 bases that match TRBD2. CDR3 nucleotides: TGTGCCAGCAGCGTAGCTGGGGGGGGGTACACCGGGGAGCTGTTTTTT. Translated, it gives CASSVAGGGYTGELFF.